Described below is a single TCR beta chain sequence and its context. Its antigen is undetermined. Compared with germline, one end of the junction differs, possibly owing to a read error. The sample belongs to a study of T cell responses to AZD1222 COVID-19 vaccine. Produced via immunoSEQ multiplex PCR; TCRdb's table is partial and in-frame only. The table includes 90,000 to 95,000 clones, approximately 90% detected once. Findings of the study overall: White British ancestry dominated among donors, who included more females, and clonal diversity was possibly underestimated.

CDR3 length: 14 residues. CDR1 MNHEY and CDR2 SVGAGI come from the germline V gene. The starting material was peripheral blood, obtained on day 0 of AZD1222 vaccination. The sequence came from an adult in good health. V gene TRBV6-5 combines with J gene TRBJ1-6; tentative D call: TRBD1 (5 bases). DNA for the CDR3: TGTGCCAGCAGGGCGGGGCAGTATAATTCGCCCCTCCACTTT. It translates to CASRAGQYNSPLHF.